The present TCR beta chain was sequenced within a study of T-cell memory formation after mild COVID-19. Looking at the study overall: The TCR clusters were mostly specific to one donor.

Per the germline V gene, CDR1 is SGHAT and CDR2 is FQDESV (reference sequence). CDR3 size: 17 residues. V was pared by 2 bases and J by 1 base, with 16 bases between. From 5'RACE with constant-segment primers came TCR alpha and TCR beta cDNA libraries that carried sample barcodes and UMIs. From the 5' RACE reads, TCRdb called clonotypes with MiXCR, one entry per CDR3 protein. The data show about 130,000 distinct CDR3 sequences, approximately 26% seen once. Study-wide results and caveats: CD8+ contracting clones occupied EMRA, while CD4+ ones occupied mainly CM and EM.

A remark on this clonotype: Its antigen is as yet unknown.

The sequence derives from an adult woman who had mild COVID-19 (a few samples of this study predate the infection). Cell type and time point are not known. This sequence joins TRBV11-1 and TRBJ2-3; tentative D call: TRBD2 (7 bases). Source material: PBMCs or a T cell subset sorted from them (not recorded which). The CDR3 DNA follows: TGTGCCAGCAGCTTACTTCAGCTAGGGGGGGGCACAGATACGCAGTATTTT. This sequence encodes CASSLLQLGGGTDTQYF. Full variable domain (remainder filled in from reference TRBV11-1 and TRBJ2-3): EAEVAQSPRYKITEKSQAVAFWCDPISGHATLYWYRQILGQGPELLVQFQDESVVDDSQLPKDRFSAERLKGVDSTLKIQPAELGDSAMYLCASSLLQLGGGTDTQYFGPGTRLTVL.